This paragraph reports one TCR beta chain. Its antigen is not known. This sample was included in a study of cytomegalovirus exposure and HLA in healthy donors. Study outcomes and limitations: CMV antigen specificity of a few CMV-associated chains was confirmed in vitro.

Profiling relied on immunoSEQ multiplex PCR, and the TCRdb table lists in-frame clones only, not all of them. The data contain roughly 270,000 clones, 88% of them singletons. Material for sequencing was PBMCs. The clonotype originates from a woman under 30 in good health and CMV-seronegative.

This CDR3 reads CASSHVDKPRTQYF. CDR3 sequence (DNA): TGTGCCAGCAGCCATGTAGACAAGCCAAGGACCCAGTACTTC. The gene calls are TRBV14 and TRBJ2-5; D gene uncertain. The CDR3 totals 14 residues. CDR1 is SGHDN, CDR2 FVKESK, per germline. V was cut by 3 bases and J by 7 bases, with 15 bases left in between.